This T cell receptor beta chain is drawn from a study of graft-versus-host responses after intestinal transplantation. Profiled with immunoSEQ multiplex PCR; TCRdb holds only in-frame clones, not every one. The sample has about 120,000 clones, about 93% seen once. Worth noting for this clone: Its antigen remains unidentified.

CDR1 is SQVTM, CDR2 ANQGSEA, per germline. The CDR3 consists of 17 residues. J was trimmed by 4 bases and V by 4 bases; bases with no gene match: 15. The chain recombines TRBV29-1 with TRBJ1-1; TRBD1 agrees at 10 bases. Sample: unstimulated CD4+ T cells sorted from spleen or lymph node cells, taken before intestinal transplant. This clonotype originated in a human donor who received an intestinal transplant. CDR3 protein: CSVVVDRGRSRGTEAFF. In nucleotides, the CDR3 is TGCAGCGTTGTGGTCGACAGGGGGCGTTCTAGGGGCACTGAAGCTTTCTTT.